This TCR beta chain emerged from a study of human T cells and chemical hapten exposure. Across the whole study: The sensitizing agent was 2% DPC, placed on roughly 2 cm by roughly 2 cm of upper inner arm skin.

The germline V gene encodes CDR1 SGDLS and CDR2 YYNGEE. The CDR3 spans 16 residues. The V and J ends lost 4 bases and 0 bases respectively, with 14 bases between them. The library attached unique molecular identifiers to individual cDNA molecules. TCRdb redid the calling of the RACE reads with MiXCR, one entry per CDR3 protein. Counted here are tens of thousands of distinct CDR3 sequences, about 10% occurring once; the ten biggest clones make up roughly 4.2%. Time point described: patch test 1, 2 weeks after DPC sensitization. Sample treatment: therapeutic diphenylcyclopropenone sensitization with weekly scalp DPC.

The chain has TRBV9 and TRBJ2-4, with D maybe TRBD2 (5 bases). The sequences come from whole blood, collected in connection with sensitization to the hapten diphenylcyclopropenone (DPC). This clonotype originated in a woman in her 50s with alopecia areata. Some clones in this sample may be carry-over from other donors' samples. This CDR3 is CASSPDEGPAKNIQYF. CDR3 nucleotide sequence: TGTGCCAGCAGCCCAGACGAGGGCCCAGCCAAAAACATTCAGTACTTC.